The clone carrying this TCR beta chain was observed a few times. This record belongs to a study of blood T cell repertoires in COVID-19. The assay was immunoSEQ multiplex PCR, and TCRdb's table has in-frame clones only and misses some. This table has 150,000 to 200,000 clones, approximately 83% appearing once. The CDR3 totals 17 residues. The V gene is TRBV21-1, the J gene TRBJ2-3; the table assigns TRBD2, which was not confirmed against the DNA. TRBV21-1 is given as a pseudogene. The specimen was peripheral blood. The sequence derives from a human donor with acute or convalescent COVID-19. The donor label of this sample is uncertain. For the CDR3, the DNA is TGTGCCAGCAGCAAAGATAGGCTAGCGGGGGGGCTAGATACGCAGTATTTT. Translating gives CASSKDRLAGGLDTQYF.